The rows below give T cell receptor beta chains drawn from one sample of a study of long-term antiretroviral therapy in people with HIV. The repertoire was sequenced with immunoSEQ multiplex PCR; TCRdb's copy has only in-frame clones and lacks some. Of just under 30,000 clones in the sample, approximately 91% were seen once. The material was unsorted PBMCs, obtained 5 years before starting antiretroviral therapy. These TCRs come from a man in his fifties with HIV. Both conserved end residues are trimmed from each CDR3. Each record gives: V gene, J gene, CDR3 protein.

TRBV6-5	TRBJ1-3	ASSYSRSGNTIY
TRBV10-3	TRBJ2-1	AISDEVLAGMAHNEQF
TRBV7-2	TRBJ2-5	ASSFFGSQETQY
TRBV6-5	TRBJ2-7	ASTPLGSKYGSQY
TRBV15	TRBJ2-3	ATSGQVPGGTQY
TRBV7-2	TRBJ2-2	ASSPTWNTGELF
TRBV5-6	TRBJ2-5	ASSFSLAGGDLRETQY
TRBV2	TRBJ2-3	ASKTGTESTDTQY
TRBV5-5	TRBJ2-3	ASSLTTLADTQY
TRBV6-1	TRBJ1-2	ASSEALRGGYT
TRBV9	TRBJ1-2	ASSVGGTYGYT
TRBV7-9	TRBJ1-5	ASSRGGSRESTQPQH
TRBV5-8	TRBJ1-2	ASSSLRTGMDGYT
TRBV30	TRBJ2-7	AWSWGAPVSEQY
TRBV4-3	TRBJ2-2	ASSHREGRGTGELF
TRBV25-1	TRBJ2-1	ASSVWYSYNEQF
TRBV15	TRBJ1-4	ATSRNPRGIGKLF
TRBV19	TRBJ1-2	ATAPVEGLYGYT
TRBV5-3	TRBJ1-1	ARSSSAEMNTEAF
TRBV7-2	TRBJ2-1	ASTFQGGSNEQF
TRBV5-4	TRBJ1-1	ASSPRGPYTEAF
TRBV19	TRBJ1-3	ASRPLGTANSGNTIY
TRBV11-2	TRBJ2-3	ASSLDRRTATDTQY
TRBV18	TRBJ2-7	ASSRTSSPTIYEQY
TRBV5-1	TRBJ1-1	ASSGVTDTEAF
TRBV27	TRBJ2-1	ASSFVAGVVYNEQF